This T cell receptor (beta chain) was identified in a study of human T cells and chemical hapten exposure. Study at large: Upper back patch tests used 0.01% DPC, scored after 6 days.

Broader study findings: DPC sensitization produced no change in TCRs with frequency above 1 in 1000.

In germline, CDR1 is SQVTM, CDR2 ANQGSEA. V was clipped by 4 bases and J by 1 base; unmatched bases: 7. This CDR3 contains 16 residues. This clonotype was counted between two and nine times. The antigen remains unidentified. The time point denotes: pre-sensitization, week 0. Treatment reported: therapeutic diphenylcyclopropenone sensitization with weekly scalp DPC. The study enrolled 18 to 70-year-old alopecia patients suitable for DPC. The library attached unique molecular identifiers to individual cDNA molecules. TCRdb fed the RACE reads into MiXCR, producing one record per CDR3 protein. The table includes about 59,000 distinct CDR3 sequences, roughly 12% detected once.

The material was whole blood, obtained in connection with sensitization to the hapten diphenylcyclopropenone (DPC). The chain recombines TRBV29-1 with TRBJ2-2; 9 bases are a match to TRBD2. This receptor was taken from a woman in her thirties or forties with alopecia areata. Some clones in this sample may be carry-over from other donors' samples. The CDR3 loop is CSVGASGNMNTGELFF. The CDR3 coding sequence is TGCAGCGTTGGGGCTAGCGGGAACATGAACACCGGGGAGCTGTTTTTT.